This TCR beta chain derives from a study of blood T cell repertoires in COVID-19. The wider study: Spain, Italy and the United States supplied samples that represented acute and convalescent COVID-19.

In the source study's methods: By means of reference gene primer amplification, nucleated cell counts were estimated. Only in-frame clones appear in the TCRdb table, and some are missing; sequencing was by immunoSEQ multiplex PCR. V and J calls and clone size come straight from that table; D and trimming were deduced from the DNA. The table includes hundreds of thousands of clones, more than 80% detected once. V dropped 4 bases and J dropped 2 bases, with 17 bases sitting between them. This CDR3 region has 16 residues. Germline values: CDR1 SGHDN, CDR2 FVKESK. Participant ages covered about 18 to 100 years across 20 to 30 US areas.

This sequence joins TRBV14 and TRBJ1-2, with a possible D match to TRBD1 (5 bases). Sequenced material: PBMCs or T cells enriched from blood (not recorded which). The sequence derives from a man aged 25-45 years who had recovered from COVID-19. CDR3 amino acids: CASSLLGPAGNYGYTF. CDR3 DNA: TGTGCCAGCAGCCTTCTGGGGCCGGCAGGAAACTATGGCTACACCTTC.